What follows are 20 T cell receptor beta chains derived from one specimen sequenced in a study of intratumoral heterogeneity in liver cancer. Multiple geographically separated regions of the hepatocellular carcinoma nodule were sampled separately. The repertoire was sequenced with immunoSEQ multiplex PCR; TCRdb's copy has only in-frame clones and lacks some. Of roughly 3,600 clones listed, roughly 44% were seen once; the top ten hold less than 30%. Here the sequenced sample was tumor tissue, taken before any cancer treatment. The receptors were sampled from a man between 65 and 85 years old with hepatocellular carcinoma.

The table lists this clone with a few counts. V and J are TRBV19 and TRBJ2-7, with 7 nucleotides matching TRBD1. With 9 bases clipped from V and 2 bases from J, the junction kept 7 bases outside the gene matches. Per germline, CDR1 LNHDA and CDR2 SQIVND (reference sequence). The CDR3 has 13 amino acids. The CDR3 DNA reads TGTGCCAGAGTGGGGGACAGCCCCTACGAGCAGTACTTC. The encoded protein is CARVGDSPYEQYF.

The chain has TRBV7-3 and TRBJ1-2; 10 nucleotides align to TRBD1. V shed 3 bases, J shed 7 bases, and the junction held 14 bases outside the gene matches. CDR1 is SGHTA and CDR2 is FQGTGA in the germline V gene. The CDR3 length is 17 residues. CDR3 in amino acids: CASSFSGTGASLSGYTF. The DNA of the CDR3 is TGTGCCAGCAGCTTCTCCGGGACAGGGGCTTCGCTGAGTGGCTACACCTTC.

The chain is built from TRBV5-8 and TRBJ2-1, with 8 bases aligning to TRBD2. Germline CDR1 reads SGHTS; CDR2 reads YDEGEE. The CDR3 is made up of 16 amino acids. The trim removed 1 base at V and 1 base at J, leaving 4 bases unmatched. CDR3 amino acids: CASSLKGGGSYNEQFF. In DNA, the CDR3 is TGTGCCAGCAGCTTGAAGGGCGGGGGGTCCTACAATGAGCAGTTCTTC.

The J gene is TRBJ2-2, the V gene TRBV18, with unresolved D. The CDR3 totals 12 residues. Germline lookup yields CDR1 KGHSH and CDR2 LQKENI. Trimming took 4 bases from V and 4 from J, leaving 4 bases between them. The CDR3 nucleotides are TGTGCCAGCTCACTCCTCACCGGGGAGCTGTTTTTT. Its translation is CASSLLTGELFF.

In this sample, this clone turned up a few times. The chain has TRBV3-1 (or the pseudogene TRBV3-2) and TRBJ2-3, with 12 bases matching TRBD2. This CDR3 comprises 15 residues. Germline CDR1 LGHDT, CDR2 YNNKEL (reference sequence). Unmatched junction bases numbered 6, after V lost 5 bases and J lost 6 bases. The CDR3: CASSSRTSGADTQYF. The CDR3 DNA reads TGTGCCAGCAGCTCCCGGACTAGCGGGGCTGATACGCAGTATTTT.

The chain has TRBV4-2 and TRBJ1-5, with D possibly TRBD1 on 6 matching bases. V was pared by 3 bases and J by 4 bases, with 13 bases between. Germline values: CDR1 LGHNA, CDR2 YNFKEQ. CDR3 length equals 15 residues. This chain's CDR3 is CASSHNRDRNQPQHF. CDR3 sequence (DNA): TGTGCCAGCAGCCACAACAGGGATAGAAATCAGCCCCAGCATTTT.

The V call is TRBV6-5, the J call TRBJ2-7; TRBD2 agrees at 8 bases. This CDR3 is built from 13 residues. The V segment lost 8 bases and the J segment 4 bases; nucleotides outside the gene matches: 7. Per the germline V gene, CDR1 is MNHEY and CDR2 is SVGAGI. The CDR3 DNA reads as TGTGCCAGCTTGGGCGGGGGGAGATACGAGCAGTACGTC. Protein: CASLGGGRYEQYV.

The DNA of the CDR3 is TGTGCCAGCAGACGACAGGGTCGGGACACTGAAGCTTTCTTT. Translating gives CASRRQGRDTEAFF. The V and J genes are TRBV6-5 and TRBJ1-1, with 7 bases that match TRBD1. CDR1 is MNHEY, CDR2 SVGAGI, per germline. The CDR3 has 14 amino acids. The V gene end was trimmed by 6 bases and the J gene end by 3 bases; junction bases not matched to a gene: 7.

V is TRBV6-6 and J is TRBJ1-2; possible D gene TRBD1, 6 bases. This CDR3 contains 15 residues. Per the germline V gene, CDR1 is MNHNY and CDR2 is SVGAGI (reference sequence). V dropped 2 bases and J dropped 0 bases, with 10 bases sitting between them. CDR3 sequence (DNA): TGTGCCAGCAGTTACGCTCGGACAGCTAACTATGGCTACACCTTC. Its translation: CASSYARTANYGYTF.

The CDR3 here is CASSLAGAGSGNTIYF. CDR3 bases: TGTGCCAGCAGCTTGGCAGGGGCCGGCTCTGGAAACACCATATATTTT. V usage is TRBV7-6 and J usage is TRBJ1-3; D might be TRBD1 (6 bases). Trimming shortened V by 3 bases and J by 0 bases, and 12 bases separated the two germline ends. CDR3 length: 16 amino acids. The germline CDR1 and CDR2 sequences are SGHVS and FNYEAQ.

J is TRBJ1-5 and V is TRBV6-2 or TRBV6-3; 8 bases are shared with TRBD1. This CDR3 region has 17 residues. CDR1 and CDR2 from the germline V gene are MNHEY and SVGEGT. V was clipped by 6 bases and J by 0 bases; unmatched bases: 10. In DNA form, the CDR3 reads TGTGCCAGCAGCCGGACAGGGAGGTTGTATAGCAATCAGCCCCAGCATTTT. The encoded protein is CASSRTGRLYSNQPQHF.

This clone is large in the sample. The rearrangement links TRBV5-1 to TRBJ1-2, with D maybe TRBD1 (5 bases). V was pared by 0 bases and J by 6 bases, with 24 bases between. Germline assignment: CDR1 SGHRS and CDR2 YFSETQ. CDR3 length: 18 amino acids. Written as DNA, the CDR3 is TGCGCCAGCAGCTTGGACCCCTATACCGGGAGGGGATACGATGGCTACACCTTC. It specifies CASSLDPYTGRGYDGYTF.

By sample fraction, this clone is medium-sized (0.01 to 0.1%). The rearrangement links TRBV27 to TRBJ1-1; 9 bases are a match to TRBD1. The CDR3 has 14 residues. Trimming took 7 bases from V and 8 from J; bases not matched to a gene: 11. In germline, CDR1 is MNHEY, CDR2 SMNVEV (reference sequence). Written as DNA, the CDR3 is TGTGCCAGCAACCCCGGGACAGGGATCGGGGAAGCTTTCTTT. It translates to CASNPGTGIGEAFF.

This clone was seen a single time. V usage is TRBV7-9 and J usage is TRBJ1-1; 7 bases are shared with TRBD1. This CDR3 contains 14 residues. Germline V gives CDR1 SEHNR, CDR2 FQNEAQ (reference sequence). CDR3 in DNA: TGTGGAGTGAGGCCGGGACAGATCAACACTGAAGCTTTCTTT. It codes for CGVRPGQINTEAFF.

V gene TRBV4-1 combines with J gene TRBJ2-4; TRBD1 matches at 9 bases. The V and J ends lost 4 bases and 11 bases, in that order; junction bases with no gene match: 9. The CDR3 spans 14 residues. Germline V gene sequence: CDR1 MGHRA, CDR2 YSYEKL. CDR3 residues: CASSPSTGGIVQYF. Here the CDR3 DNA reads TGCGCCAGCAGCCCCTCGACAGGGGGTATAGTTCAGTACTTC.

The V call is TRBV18, the J call TRBJ1-6; D call uncertain. The germline V gene has CDR1 KGHSH and CDR2 LQKENI. This CDR3 has 15 amino acids. V shed 1 base and J shed 8 bases, with 12 bases lying between them. CDR3 sequence reads: CASSPRSVPDSPLHF. The CDR3, as DNA: TGTGCCAGCTCACCACGCTCAGTCCCAGATTCACCCCTCCACTTT.

This chain uses TRBV5-6 with TRBJ1-6; no definite D call. Germline V gene lookup returns CDR1 SGHDT and CDR2 YYEEEE. The CDR3 length is 15 residues. V lost 1 base, J lost 0 bases, and 5 bases lay in between. CDR3 DNA sequence: TGTGCCAGCAGCTTGCCTGGCTCCTATAATTCACCCCTCCACTTT. As protein: CASSLPGSYNSPLHF.

J is TRBJ1-1 and V is TRBV10-3; 11 bases align to TRBD1. Germline V gene sequence: CDR1 ENHRY, CDR2 SYGVKD. V lost 6 bases, J lost 0 bases, and 15 bases stayed unmatched. The CDR3 is made up of 19 amino acids. The CDR3 reads CAIRVPGQGVIGMNTEAFF. CDR3 DNA sequence: TGTGCCATCAGAGTCCCGGGACAGGGGGTAATTGGGATGAACACTGAAGCTTTCTTT.

V and J are TRBV7-9 and TRBJ1-2; a weak D match, TRBD1 (6 bases). Germline V lookup: CDR1 SEHNR, CDR2 FQNEAQ (reference sequence). V was clipped by 6 bases and J by 6 bases, with 14 bases between them. The CDR3 extends over 13 amino acids. The CDR3 nucleotides are TGTGCCAGCAGACAGGGCGCTGGTGATGGCTACACCTTC. Translating it yields CASRQGAGDGYTF.

This chain uses TRBV28 with TRBJ1-4, with D possibly TRBD1 on 6 matching bases. The CDR3 has 15 residues. CDR1 and CDR2 from the germline V gene are MDHEN and SYDVKM. V was clipped by 6 bases and J by 7 bases, with 18 bases between them. The CDR3 protein is CASSPVGGGIEKLFF. In nucleotides, the CDR3 is TGTGCCAGCAGCCCAGTGGGGGGCGGAATTGAAAAACTGTTTTTT. The full variable domain, rest sourced from reference TRBV28 and TRBJ1-4, is DVKVTQSSRYLVKRTGEKVFLECVQDMDHENMFWYRQDPGLGLRLIYFSYDVKMKEKGDIPEGYSVSREKKERFSLILESASTNQTSMYLCASSPVGGGIEKLFFGSGTQLSVL.